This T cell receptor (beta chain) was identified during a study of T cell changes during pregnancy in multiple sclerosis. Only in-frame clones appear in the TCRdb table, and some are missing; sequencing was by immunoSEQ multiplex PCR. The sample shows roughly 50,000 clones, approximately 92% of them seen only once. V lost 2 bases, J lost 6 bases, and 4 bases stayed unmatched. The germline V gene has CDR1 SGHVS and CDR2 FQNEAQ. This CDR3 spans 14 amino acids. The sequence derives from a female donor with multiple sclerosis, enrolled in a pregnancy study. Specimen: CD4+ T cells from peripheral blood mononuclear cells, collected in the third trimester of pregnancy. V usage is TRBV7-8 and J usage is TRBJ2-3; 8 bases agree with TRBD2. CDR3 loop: CASSLNSGDDTQYF. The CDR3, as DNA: TGTGCCAGCAGCTTAAATAGCGGGGATGATACGCAGTATTTT.